What follows are 19 T cell receptor beta chains derived from one specimen sequenced in a study of regulatory and conventional T cells in RAG deficiency. The sorted regulatory T cells were CD4+, CD25-high and CD127-low, with genomic DNA sequenced. TCRdb's table, derived via immunoSEQ multiplex PCR, lists solely in-frame clones and lacks some. This sample carries some 28,000 clones, 75% to 95% of them seen once, and the ten largest clones take roughly 0.83%. In addition, the sample was reused for a study of regulatory T cells. That paper adds: Primers: 52 TRBV forward and 13 TRBJ reverse.

What was sequenced was Tregs sorted from blood. Source of these receptors: a human donor in good health.

CDR3: CASSWGRTGVRYTF. CDR3 sequence (DNA): TGTGCCAGCAGTTGGGGCAGGACAGGGGTACGCTACACCTTC. This chain connects TRBV28 to TRBJ1-2; 9 nucleotides agree with TRBD1. With 4 bases clipped from V and 9 bases from J, the junction kept 9 bases outside the gene matches. Germline values: CDR1 MDHEN, CDR2 SYDVKM. This CDR3 has 14 residues.

The chain links TRBV5-4 to TRBJ2-1; tentative D call: TRBD1 (6 bases). The CDR3 length is 13 residues. V lost 4 bases, J lost 3 bases, and 8 bases lay in between. Germline assignment: CDR1 SGHNT and CDR2 YYREEE (reference sequence). The CDR3, as DNA: TGTGCCAGCAGCCCCAGGGGCTACAATGAGCAGTTCTTC. This encodes CASSPRGYNEQFF.

V is TRBV18 and J is TRBJ1-2; possible D gene TRBD1, 6 bases. The CDR3 runs to 16 residues. The germline gives CDR1 KGHSH, CDR2 LQKENI. Trimming left V 6 bases short and J 4 bases short, with 21 bases between. In DNA, the CDR3 is TGTGCCAGCTCGCCCACGGGAGGGGGTTCCGGCTATGGCTACACCTTC. Amino acid sequence: CASSPTGGGSGYGYTF.

This chain links TRBV6-6 with TRBJ2-1; no firm D call. The CDR3 length is 13 residues. CDR1 and CDR2 (germline): MNHNY, SVGAGI (reference sequence). The germline V and J ends were trimmed by 7 bases and 6 bases, with 13 bases remaining between them. CDR3: CASNTLNSNEQFF. CDR3 nucleotide sequence: TGTGCCAGCAATACACTGAACTCCAATGAGCAGTTCTTC.

This rearrangement joins TRBV19 to TRBJ2-7, with D unresolved. Germline assignment: CDR1 LNHDA and CDR2 SQIVND (reference sequence). V lost 3 bases and J 2 bases, leaving 8 bases between the germline ends. The CDR3 totals 13 residues. In nucleotides, the CDR3 is TGTGCCAGTAGTATCGACGGAACCTACGAGCAGTACTTC. It encodes CASSIDGTYEQYF.

The chain is built from TRBV9 and TRBJ1-3; D is ambiguous. The germline V gene has CDR1 SGDLS and CDR2 YYNGEE. The germline V and J ends were trimmed by 0 bases and 0 bases, with 13 bases remaining between them. The CDR3 spans 17 residues. The CDR3, as DNA: TGTGCCAGCAGCGTAGAGCGGGCCAGCCACTCTGGAAACACCATATATTTT. Translating gives CASSVERASHSGNTIYF.

The gene calls are TRBV5-1 and TRBJ1-2; tentatively, D is TRBD1 (6 bases). Looked up from germline, CDR1 is SGHRS and CDR2 is YFSETQ. The CDR3 extends over 17 amino acids. V lost 0 bases and J lost 0, with 15 bases in between. The CDR3, as DNA: TGCGCCAGCAGCTTGGAACGAGGGGGACACCCTAACTATGGCTACACCTTC. This encodes CASSLERGGHPNYGYTF.

The chain couples TRBV11-2 to TRBJ1-1, with 7 bases fitting TRBD1. V lost 4 bases and J lost 0; bases outside the gene matches: 14. Per the germline V gene, CDR1 is SGHAT and CDR2 is FQNNGV. The CDR3 spans 18 residues. The CDR3 loop reads CASSSARDSHKMNTEAFF. The CDR3 DNA is TGTGCCAGCAGCTCGGCGAGGGACAGCCATAAAATGAACACTGAAGCTTTCTTT.

V and J are TRBV6-5 and TRBJ2-2; 8 bases line up with TRBD1. CDR3 length: 16 amino acids. J was trimmed by 1 base and V by 4 bases; bases with no gene match: 5. The germline gives CDR1 MNHEY, CDR2 SVGAGI. The CDR3 DNA reads TGTGCCAGCAGTTTTCACAGGGGGTTGAACACCGGGGAGCTGTTTTTT. It specifies CASSFHRGLNTGELFF.

The rearrangement joins TRBV30 to TRBJ1-3; TRBD1 is a possible D gene (5 bases). Per germline, CDR1 GTSNPN and CDR2 SVGIG (reference sequence). The CDR3 runs to 16 residues. Trimming removed 3 bases from V and 3 bases from J, with 18 bases in between. This CDR3 is CAWRARWDGDGNTIYF. The CDR3 DNA sequence: TGTGCCTGGAGGGCCAGGTGGGACGGGGATGGAAACACCATATATTTT.

The genes are TRBV19 and TRBJ1-1; no reliable D call. Trimming cost V 7 bases and J 11 bases, with 20 bases left between them. Germline-derived CDR1 and CDR2 are LNHDA and SQIVND (reference sequence). The CDR3 length is 13 residues. In nucleotides, the CDR3 is TGTGCCAGTACCCCACGGGTCAGTCTCGGGGCTTTCTTT. Translating gives CASTPRVSLGAFF.

The chain is built from TRBV7-3 and TRBJ2-7; possible D gene TRBD2, 6 bases. The V gene's germline CDR1 is SGHTA and CDR2 FQGTGA. The V end lost 1 base, the J end lost 6 bases, and 10 bases lay between the germline ends. The CDR3 covers 13 residues. The CDR3 sequence is CASSLNLGGEQYF. DNA of the CDR3: TGTGCCAGCAGCTTAAATTTGGGGGGCGAGCAGTACTTC.

The V call is TRBV7-3, the J call TRBJ2-3, with 15 bases fitting TRBD2. The V gene end was trimmed by 1 base and the J gene end by 2 bases; junction bases not matched to a gene: 10. CDR1 is SGHTA and CDR2 is FQGTGA in the germline V gene. The CDR3 loop spans 20 amino acids. DNA of the CDR3: TGTGCCAGCAGCTTAATGGGACTAGCGGGGGGACGCAACCTCACAGATACGCAGTATTTT. Its protein product is CASSLMGLAGGRNLTDTQYF.

This clone was counted once. J is TRBJ1-2 and V is TRBV7-2; D may be TRBD1 (6 bases). V gave up 2 bases and J gave up 6 bases, with 16 bases separating them. Germline CDR1 SGHTA, CDR2 FQGNSA. CDR3 size: 15 residues. The CDR3 DNA is TGTGCCAGCAGCTTATTTTCAGGGGTCCCGAATGGCTACACCTTC. It is translated as CASSLFSGVPNGYTF.

The chain recombines TRBV10-3 with TRBJ1-1, with D unclear. Germline CDR1 and CDR2: ENHRY and SYGVKD. The V end was cut by 8 bases, the J end by 3 bases, with 10 bases between. The CDR3 extends over 12 amino acids. This CDR3 reads CAISSRDTEAFF. In DNA form, the CDR3 reads TGTGCCATCTCCTCCCGGGACACTGAAGCTTTCTTT.

The chain employs TRBV15 and TRBJ1-5; 8 bases line up with TRBD1. Germline V lookup: CDR1 LNHNV, CDR2 YYDKDF (reference sequence). V was pared by 5 bases and J by 3 bases, with 3 bases of the junction left unmatched. The CDR3 has 14 amino acids. CDR3: CATSPQGANQPQHF. CDR3 coding DNA: TGTGCCACCAGCCCTCAGGGGGCCAATCAGCCCCAGCATTTT.

The chain recombines TRBV6-6 with TRBJ1-4; the D gene is possibly TRBD1 (6 bases). V was clipped by 7 bases and J by 7 bases, with 16 bases between them. CDR1 MNHNY and CDR2 SVGAGI come from the germline V gene (reference sequence). The CDR3 has 14 amino acids. The CDR3 sequence is CASTRLPGAEKLFF. Written as DNA, the CDR3 is TGTGCCAGCACTCGGCTTCCGGGGGCTGAAAAACTGTTTTTT.

The rearrangement joins TRBV30 to TRBJ1-3, with D hard to call. Trimming left V 1 base short and J 4 bases short, with 5 bases between. CDR3 size: 12 residues. Per the germline V gene, CDR1 is GTSNPN and CDR2 is SVGIG (reference sequence). The CDR3 loop reads CAWSAAGNTIYF. The CDR3 nucleotides read TGTGCCTGGAGTGCCGCCGGAAACACCATATATTTT.

The gene calls are TRBV5-6 and TRBJ1-6; possible D gene TRBD1, 5 bases. V was pared by 4 bases and J by 0 bases, with 14 bases between. Germline values: CDR1 SGHDT, CDR2 YYEEEE. The CDR3 loop spans 17 amino acids. CDR3 region: CASSPRGSSSYNSPLHF. DNA for the CDR3: TGTGCCAGCAGCCCACGGGGGTCGAGCTCCTATAATTCACCCCTCCACTTT. Based on the CDR3 plus reference TRBV5-6 and TRBJ1-6, the full variable domain is DAGVTQSPTHLIKTRGQQVTLRCSPKSGHDTVSWYQQALGQGPQFIFQYYEEEERQRGNFPDRFSGHQFPNYSSELNVNALLLGDSALYLCASSPRGSSSYNSPLHFGNGTRLTVT.